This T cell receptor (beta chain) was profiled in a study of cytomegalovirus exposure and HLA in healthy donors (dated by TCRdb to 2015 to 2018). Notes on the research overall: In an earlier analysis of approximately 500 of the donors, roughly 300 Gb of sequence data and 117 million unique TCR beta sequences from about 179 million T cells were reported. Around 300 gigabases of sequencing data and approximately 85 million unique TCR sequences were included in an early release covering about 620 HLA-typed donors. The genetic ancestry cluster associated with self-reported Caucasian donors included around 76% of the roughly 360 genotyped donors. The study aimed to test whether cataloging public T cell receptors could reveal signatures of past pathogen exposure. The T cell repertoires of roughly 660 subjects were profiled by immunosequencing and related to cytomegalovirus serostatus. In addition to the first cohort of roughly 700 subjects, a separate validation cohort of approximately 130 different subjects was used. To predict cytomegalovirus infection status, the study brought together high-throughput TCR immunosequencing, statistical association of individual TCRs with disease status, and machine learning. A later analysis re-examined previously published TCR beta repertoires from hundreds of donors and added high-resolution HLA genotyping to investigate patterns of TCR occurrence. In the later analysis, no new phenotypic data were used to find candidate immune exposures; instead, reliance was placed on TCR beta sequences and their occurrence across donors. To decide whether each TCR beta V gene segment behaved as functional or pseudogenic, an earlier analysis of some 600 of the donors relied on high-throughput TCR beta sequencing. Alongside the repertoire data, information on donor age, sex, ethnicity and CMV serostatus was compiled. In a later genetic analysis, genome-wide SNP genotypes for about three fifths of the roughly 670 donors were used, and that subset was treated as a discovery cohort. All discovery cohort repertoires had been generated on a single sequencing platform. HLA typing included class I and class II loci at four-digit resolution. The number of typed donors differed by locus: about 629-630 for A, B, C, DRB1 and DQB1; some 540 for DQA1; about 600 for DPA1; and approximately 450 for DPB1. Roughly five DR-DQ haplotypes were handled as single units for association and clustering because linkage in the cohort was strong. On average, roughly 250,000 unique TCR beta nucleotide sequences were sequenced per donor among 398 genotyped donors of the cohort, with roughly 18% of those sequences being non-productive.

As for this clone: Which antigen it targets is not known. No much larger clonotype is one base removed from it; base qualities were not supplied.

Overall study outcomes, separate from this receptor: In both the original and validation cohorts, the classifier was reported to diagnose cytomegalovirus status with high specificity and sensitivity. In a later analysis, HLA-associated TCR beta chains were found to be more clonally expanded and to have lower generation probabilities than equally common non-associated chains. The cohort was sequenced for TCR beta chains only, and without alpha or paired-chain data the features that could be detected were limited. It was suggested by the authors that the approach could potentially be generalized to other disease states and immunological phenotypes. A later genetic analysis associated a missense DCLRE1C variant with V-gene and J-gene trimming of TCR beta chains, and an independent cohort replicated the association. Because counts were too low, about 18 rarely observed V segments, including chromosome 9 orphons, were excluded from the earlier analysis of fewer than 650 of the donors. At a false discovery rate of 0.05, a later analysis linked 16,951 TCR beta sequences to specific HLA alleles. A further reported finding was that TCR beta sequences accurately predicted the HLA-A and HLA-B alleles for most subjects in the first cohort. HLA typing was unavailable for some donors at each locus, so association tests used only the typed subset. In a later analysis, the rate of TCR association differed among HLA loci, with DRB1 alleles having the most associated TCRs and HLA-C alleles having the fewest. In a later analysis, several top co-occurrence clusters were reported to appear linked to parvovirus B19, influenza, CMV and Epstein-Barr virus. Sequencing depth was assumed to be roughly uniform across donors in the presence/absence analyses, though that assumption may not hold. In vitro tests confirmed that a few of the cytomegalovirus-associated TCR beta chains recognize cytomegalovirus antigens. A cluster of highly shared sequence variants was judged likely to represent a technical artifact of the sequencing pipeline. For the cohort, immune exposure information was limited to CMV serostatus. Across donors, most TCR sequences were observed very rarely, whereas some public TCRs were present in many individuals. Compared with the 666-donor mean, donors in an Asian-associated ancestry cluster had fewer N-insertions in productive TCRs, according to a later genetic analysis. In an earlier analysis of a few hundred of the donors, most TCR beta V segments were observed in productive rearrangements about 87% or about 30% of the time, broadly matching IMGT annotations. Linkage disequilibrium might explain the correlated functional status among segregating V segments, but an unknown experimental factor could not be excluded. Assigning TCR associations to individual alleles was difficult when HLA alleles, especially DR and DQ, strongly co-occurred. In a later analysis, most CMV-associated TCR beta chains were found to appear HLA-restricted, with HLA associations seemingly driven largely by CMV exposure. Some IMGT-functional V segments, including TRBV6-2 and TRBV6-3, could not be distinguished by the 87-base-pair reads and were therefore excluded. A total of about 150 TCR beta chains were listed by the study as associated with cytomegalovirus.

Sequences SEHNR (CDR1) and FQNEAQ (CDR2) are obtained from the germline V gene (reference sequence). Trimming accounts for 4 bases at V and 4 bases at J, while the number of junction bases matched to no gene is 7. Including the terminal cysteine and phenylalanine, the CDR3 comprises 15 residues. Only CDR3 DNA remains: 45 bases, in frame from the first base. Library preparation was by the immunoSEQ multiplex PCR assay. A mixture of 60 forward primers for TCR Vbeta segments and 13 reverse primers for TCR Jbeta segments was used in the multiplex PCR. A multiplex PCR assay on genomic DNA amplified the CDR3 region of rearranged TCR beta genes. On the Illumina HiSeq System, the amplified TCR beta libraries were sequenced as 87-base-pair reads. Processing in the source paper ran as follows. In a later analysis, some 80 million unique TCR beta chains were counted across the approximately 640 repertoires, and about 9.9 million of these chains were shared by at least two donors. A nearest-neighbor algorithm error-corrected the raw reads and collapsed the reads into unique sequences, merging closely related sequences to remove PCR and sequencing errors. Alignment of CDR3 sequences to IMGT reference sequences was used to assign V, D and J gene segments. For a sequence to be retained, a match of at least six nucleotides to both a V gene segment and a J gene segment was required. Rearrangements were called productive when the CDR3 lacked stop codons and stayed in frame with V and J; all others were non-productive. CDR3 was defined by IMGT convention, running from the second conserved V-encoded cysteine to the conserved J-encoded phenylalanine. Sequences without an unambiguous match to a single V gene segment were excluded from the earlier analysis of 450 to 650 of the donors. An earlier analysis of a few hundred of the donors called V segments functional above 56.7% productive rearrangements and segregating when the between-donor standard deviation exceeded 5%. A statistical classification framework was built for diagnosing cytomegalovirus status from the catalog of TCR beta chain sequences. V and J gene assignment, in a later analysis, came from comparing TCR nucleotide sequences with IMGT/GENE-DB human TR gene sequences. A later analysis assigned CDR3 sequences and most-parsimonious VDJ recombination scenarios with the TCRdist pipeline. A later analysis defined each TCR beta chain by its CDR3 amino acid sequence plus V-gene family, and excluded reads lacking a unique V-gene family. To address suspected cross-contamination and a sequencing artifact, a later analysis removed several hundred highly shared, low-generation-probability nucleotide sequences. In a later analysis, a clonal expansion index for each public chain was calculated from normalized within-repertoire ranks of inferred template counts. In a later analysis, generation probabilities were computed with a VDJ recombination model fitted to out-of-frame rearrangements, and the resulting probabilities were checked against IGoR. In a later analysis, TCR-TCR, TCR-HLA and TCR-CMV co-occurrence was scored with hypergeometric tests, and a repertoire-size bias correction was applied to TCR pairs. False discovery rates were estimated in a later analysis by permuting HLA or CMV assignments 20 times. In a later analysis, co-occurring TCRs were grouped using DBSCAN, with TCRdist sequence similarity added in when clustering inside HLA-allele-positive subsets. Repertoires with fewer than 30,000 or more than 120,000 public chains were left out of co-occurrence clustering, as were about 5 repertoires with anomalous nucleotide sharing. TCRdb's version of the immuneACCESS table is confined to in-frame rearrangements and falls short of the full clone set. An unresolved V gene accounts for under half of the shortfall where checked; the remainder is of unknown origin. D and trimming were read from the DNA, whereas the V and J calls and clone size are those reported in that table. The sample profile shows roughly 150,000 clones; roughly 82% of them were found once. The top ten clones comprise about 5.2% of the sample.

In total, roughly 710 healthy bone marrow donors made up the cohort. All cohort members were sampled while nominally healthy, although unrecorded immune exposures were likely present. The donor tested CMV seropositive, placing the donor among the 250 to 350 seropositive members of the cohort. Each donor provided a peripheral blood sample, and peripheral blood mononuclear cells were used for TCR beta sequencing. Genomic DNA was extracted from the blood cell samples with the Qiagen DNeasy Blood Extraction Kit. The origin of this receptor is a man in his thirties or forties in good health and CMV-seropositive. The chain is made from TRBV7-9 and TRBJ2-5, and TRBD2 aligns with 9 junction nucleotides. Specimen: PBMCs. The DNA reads TGTGCCAGCAGCTCCAGTAGCGGGAGCGGAGAGACCCAGTACTTC. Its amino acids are CASSSSSGSGETQYF.